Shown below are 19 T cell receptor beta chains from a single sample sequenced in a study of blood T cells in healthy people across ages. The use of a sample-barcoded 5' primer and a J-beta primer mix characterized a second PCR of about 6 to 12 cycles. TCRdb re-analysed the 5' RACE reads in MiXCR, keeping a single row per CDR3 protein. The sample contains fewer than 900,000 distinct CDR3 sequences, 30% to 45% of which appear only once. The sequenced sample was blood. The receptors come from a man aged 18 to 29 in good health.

CDR3: CASSLVDTANTGELFF. The CDR3 bases are TGTGCCAGCAGCTTGGTAGACACGGCGAACACCGGGGAGCTGTTTTTT. The rearrangement uses TRBV7-3 and TRBJ2-2; no reliable D call. The V end lost 3 bases, the J end lost 0 bases, and 11 bases lay between the germline ends. This CDR3 contains 16 residues. Germline CDR1 SGHTA, CDR2 FQGTGA. Supplemented by reference TRBV7-3 and TRBJ2-2, the full variable domain reads GAGVSQTPSNKVTEKGKYVELRCDPISGHTALYWYRQSLGQGPEFLIYFQGTGAADDSGLPNDRFFAVRPEGSVSTLKIQRTERGDSAVYLCASSLVDTANTGELFFGEGSRLTVL.

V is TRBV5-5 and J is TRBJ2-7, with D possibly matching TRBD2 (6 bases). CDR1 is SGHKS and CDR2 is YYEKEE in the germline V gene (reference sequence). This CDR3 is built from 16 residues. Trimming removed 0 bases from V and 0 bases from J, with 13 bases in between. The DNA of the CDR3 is TGTGCCAGCAGCTTGGCCCTAGGCGGGGCCTCCTACGAGCAGTACTTC. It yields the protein CASSLALGGASYEQYF.

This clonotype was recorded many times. In nucleotides, the CDR3 is TGTGCCAGCAGCTCCCGACGTAGCTCCAATGAGCAGTTCTTC. Its translation: CASSSRRSSNEQFF. The J gene is TRBJ2-1, the V gene TRBV7-2; no clear D gene. The length of the CDR3 is 14 residues. V gave up 4 bases and J gave up 6 bases, with 13 bases separating them. From germline, CDR1 is SGHTA and CDR2 FQGNSA.

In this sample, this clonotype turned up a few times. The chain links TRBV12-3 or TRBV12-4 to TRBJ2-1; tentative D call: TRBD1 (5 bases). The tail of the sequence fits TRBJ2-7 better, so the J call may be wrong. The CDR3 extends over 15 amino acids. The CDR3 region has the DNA TGTGCCAGCACCCAGACAGAGAGCTCCTACAATGAGCAGTACTTC. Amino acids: CASTQTESSYNEQYF.

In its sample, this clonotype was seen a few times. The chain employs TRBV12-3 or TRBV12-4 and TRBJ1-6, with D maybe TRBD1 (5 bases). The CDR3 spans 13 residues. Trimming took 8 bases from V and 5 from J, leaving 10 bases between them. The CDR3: CASQGVHNSPLHF. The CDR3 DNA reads TGTGCCAGCCAAGGGGTTCATAATTCACCCCTCCACTTT.

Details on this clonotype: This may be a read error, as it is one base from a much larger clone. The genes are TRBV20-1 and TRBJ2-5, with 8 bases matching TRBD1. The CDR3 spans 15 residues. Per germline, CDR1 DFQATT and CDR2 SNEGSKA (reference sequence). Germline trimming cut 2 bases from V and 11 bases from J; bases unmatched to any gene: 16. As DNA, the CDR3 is TGCAGTGCTAGACCCTCGGGACAGGTGGGGAATGAGCAGTACTTC. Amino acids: CSARPSGQVGNEQYF.

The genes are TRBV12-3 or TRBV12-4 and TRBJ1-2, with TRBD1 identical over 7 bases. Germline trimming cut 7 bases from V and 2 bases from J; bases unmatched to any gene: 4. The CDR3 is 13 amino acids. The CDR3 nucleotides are TGTGCCAGCACCCAGACAGGGAACTATGGCTACACCTTC. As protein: CASTQTGNYGYTF.

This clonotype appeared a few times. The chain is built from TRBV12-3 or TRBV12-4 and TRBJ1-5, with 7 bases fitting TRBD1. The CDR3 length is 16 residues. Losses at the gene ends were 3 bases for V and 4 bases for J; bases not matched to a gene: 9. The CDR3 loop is CASSFPQGGTNQPQHF. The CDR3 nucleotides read TGTGCCAGCAGTTTTCCCCAGGGGGGTACAAATCAGCCCCAGCATTTT.

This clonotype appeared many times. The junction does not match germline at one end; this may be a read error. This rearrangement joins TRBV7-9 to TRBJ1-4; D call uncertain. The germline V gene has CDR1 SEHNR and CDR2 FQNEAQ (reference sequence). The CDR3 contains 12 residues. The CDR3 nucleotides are TGTGCCAGCAGTTTATCTAACGAAAAACTGTTTTTT. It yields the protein CASSLSNEKLFF.

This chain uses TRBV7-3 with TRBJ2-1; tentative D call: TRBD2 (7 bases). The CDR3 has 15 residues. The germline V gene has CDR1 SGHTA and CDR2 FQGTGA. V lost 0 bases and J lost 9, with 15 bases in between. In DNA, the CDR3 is TGTGCCAGCAGCTTAACGGTGGGGGGGCAGCGTGAGCAGTTCTTC. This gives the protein CASSLTVGGQREQFF.

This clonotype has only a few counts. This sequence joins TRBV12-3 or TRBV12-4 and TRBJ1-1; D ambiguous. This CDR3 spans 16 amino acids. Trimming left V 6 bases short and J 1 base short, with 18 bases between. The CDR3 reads CASSRDPGYGNTEAFF. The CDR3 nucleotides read TGTGCCAGCAGCCGCGATCCGGGGTACGGGAACACTGAAGCTTTCTTT.

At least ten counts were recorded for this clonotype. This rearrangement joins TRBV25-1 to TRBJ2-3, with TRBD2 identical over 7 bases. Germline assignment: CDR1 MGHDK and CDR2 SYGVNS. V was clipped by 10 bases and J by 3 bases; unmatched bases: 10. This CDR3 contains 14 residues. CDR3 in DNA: TGTGCCACCGAGGGGAGGGGAGGAACAGATACGCAGTATTTT. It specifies CATEGRGGTDTQYF.

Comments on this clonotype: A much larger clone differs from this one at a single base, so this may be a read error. The CDR3 loop reads CASSQDLRAAYNEQYF. CDR3 DNA sequence: TGCGCCAGCAGCCAAGATTTGAGGGCCGCCTACAATGAGCAGTACTTC. The genes are TRBV4-1 and TRBJ2-5; D is perhaps TRBD2 (5 bases). The ends were cut back, 0 bases at V and 11 bases at J, with 22 bases in the middle. The CDR3 contains 16 residues. CDR1 MGHRA and CDR2 YSYEKL come from the germline V gene.

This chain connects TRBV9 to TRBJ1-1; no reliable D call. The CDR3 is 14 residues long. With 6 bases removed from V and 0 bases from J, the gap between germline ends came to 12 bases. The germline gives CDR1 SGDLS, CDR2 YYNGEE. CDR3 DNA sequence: TGTGCCAGCACCACCGACATTATGAACACTGAAGCTTTCTTT. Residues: CASTTDIMNTEAFF.

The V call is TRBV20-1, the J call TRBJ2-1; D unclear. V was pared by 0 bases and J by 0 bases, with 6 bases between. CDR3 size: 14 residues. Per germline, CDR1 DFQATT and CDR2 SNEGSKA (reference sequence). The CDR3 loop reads CSARDPSSYNEQFF. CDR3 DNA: TGCAGTGCTAGAGATCCGAGCTCCTACAATGAGCAGTTCTTC.

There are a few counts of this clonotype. The CDR3 nucleotides read TGCGCCAGCAGCAGCACCGGGACCGCGGATTCACCCCTCCACTTT. As protein: CASSSTGTADSPLHF. The rearrangement uses TRBV5-1 and TRBJ1-6, with D maybe TRBD1 (5 bases). The V gene lost 4 bases and the J gene lost 8 bases, with 16 bases spanning the gap. This CDR3 contains 15 residues. The V gene's germline CDR1 is SGHRS and CDR2 YFSETQ.

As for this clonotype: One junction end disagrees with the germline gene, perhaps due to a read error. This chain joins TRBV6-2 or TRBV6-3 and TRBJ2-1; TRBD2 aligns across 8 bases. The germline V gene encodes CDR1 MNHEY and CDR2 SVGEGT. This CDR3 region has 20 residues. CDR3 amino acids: CASSLGRYRGGRFSYNGQFF. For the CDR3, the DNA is TGTGCCAGCAGCTTAGGGCGATACCGGGGGGGCCGGTTTTCCTACAATGGGCAGTTCTTC.

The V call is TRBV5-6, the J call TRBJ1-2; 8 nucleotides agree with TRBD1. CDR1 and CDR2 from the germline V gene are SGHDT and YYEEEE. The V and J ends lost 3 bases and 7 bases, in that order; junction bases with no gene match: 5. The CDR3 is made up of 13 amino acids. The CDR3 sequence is CASSSDRAFGYTF. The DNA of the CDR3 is TGTGCCAGCAGCTCGGACAGGGCTTTTGGCTACACCTTC.

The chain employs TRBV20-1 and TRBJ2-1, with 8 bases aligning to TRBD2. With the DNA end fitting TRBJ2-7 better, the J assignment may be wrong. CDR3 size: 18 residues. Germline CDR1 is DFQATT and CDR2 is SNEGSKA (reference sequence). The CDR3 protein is CSAYWLAALAGTYNEQYF. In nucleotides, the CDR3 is TGCAGTGCTTATTGGCTGGCAGCTTTAGCGGGGACCTACAATGAGCAGTACTTC.